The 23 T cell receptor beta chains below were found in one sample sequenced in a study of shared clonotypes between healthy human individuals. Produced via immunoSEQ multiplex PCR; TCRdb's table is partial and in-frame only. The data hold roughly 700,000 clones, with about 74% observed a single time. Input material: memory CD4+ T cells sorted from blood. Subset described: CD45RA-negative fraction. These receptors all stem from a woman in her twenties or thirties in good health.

The CDR3 here is CASSLTRQAVMYEQYF. The CDR3 bases are TGTGCCAGCAGCTTAACCCGACAGGCGGTAATGTACGAGCAGTACTTC. The chain recombines TRBV11-2 with TRBJ2-7; perhaps TRBD1 as D (6 bases). The germline CDR1 and CDR2 sequences are SGHAT and FQNNGV. The CDR3 runs 16 residues. V lost 2 bases and J lost 4, with 18 bases in between.

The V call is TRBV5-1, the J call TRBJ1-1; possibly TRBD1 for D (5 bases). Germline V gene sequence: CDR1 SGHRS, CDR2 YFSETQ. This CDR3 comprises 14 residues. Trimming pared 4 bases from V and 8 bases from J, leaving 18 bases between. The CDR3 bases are TGCGCCAGCAGCCCTGGGACCTACGGACTCGAAGCTTTCTTT. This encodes CASSPGTYGLEAFF.

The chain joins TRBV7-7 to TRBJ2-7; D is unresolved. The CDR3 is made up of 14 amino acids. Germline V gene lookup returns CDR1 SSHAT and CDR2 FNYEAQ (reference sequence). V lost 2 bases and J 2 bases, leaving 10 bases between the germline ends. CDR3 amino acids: CASSLYGLAYEQYF. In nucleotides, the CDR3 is TGTGCCAGCAGCTTATATGGCCTAGCCTACGAGCAGTACTTC.

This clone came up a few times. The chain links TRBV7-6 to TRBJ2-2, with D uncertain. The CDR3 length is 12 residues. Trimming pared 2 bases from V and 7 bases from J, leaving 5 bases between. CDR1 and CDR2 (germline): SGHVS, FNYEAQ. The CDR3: CASSLWVGELFF. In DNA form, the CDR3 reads TGTGCCAGCAGCTTATGGGTCGGGGAGCTGTTTTTT.

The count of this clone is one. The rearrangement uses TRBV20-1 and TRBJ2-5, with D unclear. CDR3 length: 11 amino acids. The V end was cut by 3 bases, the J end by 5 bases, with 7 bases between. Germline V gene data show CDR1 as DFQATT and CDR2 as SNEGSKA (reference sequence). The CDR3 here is CSASTHETQYF. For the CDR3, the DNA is TGCAGTGCTAGTACCCATGAGACCCAGTACTTC.

CDR3 region: CASSWSGTLSYEQYF. The CDR3 nucleotides read TGTGCCAGCAGCTGGTCCGGGACTCTCTCCTACGAGCAGTACTTC. The J gene is TRBJ2-7, the V gene TRBV6-5, with D tentatively TRBD2 (6 bases). The ends were cut back, 6 bases at V and 0 bases at J, with 15 bases in the middle. Germline CDR1 is MNHEY and CDR2 is SVGAGI. The CDR3 sequence is 15 residues long.

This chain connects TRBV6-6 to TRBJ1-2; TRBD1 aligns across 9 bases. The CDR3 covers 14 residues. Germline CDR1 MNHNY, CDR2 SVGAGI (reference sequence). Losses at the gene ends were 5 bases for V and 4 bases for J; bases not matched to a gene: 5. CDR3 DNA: TGTGCCAGCAGTCCAACAGGGGGCTTCTATGGCTACACCTTC. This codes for CASSPTGGFYGYTF.

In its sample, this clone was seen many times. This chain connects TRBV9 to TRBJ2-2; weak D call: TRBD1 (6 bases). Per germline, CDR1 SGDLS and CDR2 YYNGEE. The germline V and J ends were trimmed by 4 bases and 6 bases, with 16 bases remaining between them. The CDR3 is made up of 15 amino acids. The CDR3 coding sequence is TGTGCCAGCAGCAAGTATTCAGGGGTCCCCGGGGAGCTGTTTTTT. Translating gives CASSKYSGVPGELFF.

The CDR3: CASSGTADQRAFF. CDR3 coding DNA: TGTGCCAGCAGCGGGACCGCTGACCAGCGGGCTTTCTTT. The gene calls are TRBV11-3 and TRBJ1-1; D is perhaps TRBD1 (5 bases). Germline V gives CDR1 SGHNT, CDR2 YENEEA. Trimming took 5 bases from V and 11 from J, leaving 18 bases between them. The CDR3 totals 13 residues.

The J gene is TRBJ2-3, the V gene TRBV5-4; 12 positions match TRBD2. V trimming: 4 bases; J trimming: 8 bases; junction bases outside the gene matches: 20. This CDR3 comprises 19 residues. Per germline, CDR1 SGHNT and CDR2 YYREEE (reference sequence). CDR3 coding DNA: TGTGCCAGCAGCATAGACGGGCGGGGATGGGCTAGCGGGAGGGGTACGCAGTATTTT. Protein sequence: CASSIDGRGWASGRGTQYF.

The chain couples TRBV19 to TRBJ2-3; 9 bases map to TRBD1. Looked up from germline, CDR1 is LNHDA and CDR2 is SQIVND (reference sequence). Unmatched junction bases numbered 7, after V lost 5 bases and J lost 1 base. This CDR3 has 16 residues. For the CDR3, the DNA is TGTGCCAGTAGTCCGACCGGGACAGGGCGCACAGATACGCAGTATTTT. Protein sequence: CASSPTGTGRTDTQYF.

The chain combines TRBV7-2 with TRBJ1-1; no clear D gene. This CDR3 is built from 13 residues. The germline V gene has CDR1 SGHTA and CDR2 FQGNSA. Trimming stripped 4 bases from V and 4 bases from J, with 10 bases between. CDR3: CASSSFHSTEAFF. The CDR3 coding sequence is TGTGCCAGCAGCTCCTTTCACTCCACTGAAGCTTTCTTT.

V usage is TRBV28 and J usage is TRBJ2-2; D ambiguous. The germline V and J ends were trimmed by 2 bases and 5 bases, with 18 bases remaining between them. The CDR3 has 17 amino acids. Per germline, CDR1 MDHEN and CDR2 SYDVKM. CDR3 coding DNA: TGTGCCAGCAGTTTACCCCCCCAGTTCGGTAATACCGGGGAGCTGTTTTTT. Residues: CASSLPPQFGNTGELFF. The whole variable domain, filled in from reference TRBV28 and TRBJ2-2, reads DVKVTQSSRYLVKRTGEKVFLECVQDMDHENMFWYRQDPGLGLRLIYFSYDVKMKEKGDIPEGYSVSREKKERFSLILESASTNQTSMYLCASSLPPQFGNTGELFFGEGSRLTVL.

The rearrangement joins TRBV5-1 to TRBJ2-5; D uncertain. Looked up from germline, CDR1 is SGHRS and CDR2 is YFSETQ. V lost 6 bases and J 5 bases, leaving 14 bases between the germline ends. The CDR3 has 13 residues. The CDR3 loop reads CASTQPNVETQYF. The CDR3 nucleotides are TGCGCCAGCACCCAACCGAATGTGGAGACCCAGTACTTC.

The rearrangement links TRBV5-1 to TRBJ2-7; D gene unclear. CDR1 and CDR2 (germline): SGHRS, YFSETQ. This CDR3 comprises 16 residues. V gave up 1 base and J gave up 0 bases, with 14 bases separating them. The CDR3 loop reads CASSLTVTTSSYEQYF. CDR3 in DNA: TGCGCCAGCAGCTTGACTGTAACTACCAGCTCCTACGAGCAGTACTTC.

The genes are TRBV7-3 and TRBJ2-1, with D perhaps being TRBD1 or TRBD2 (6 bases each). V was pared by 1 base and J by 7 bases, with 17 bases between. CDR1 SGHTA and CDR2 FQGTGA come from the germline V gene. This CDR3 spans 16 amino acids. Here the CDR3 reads CASSLKGGGLLNEQFF. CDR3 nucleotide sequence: TGTGCCAGCAGCTTAAAGGGGGGAGGACTTCTTAATGAGCAGTTCTTC.

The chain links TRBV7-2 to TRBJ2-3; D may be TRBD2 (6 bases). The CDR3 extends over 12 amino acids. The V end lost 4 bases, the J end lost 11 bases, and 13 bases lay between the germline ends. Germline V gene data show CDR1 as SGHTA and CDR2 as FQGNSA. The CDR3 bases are TGTGCCAGCAGCTCTTATCTGGGGGGGCAGTATTTT. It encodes CASSSYLGGQYF.

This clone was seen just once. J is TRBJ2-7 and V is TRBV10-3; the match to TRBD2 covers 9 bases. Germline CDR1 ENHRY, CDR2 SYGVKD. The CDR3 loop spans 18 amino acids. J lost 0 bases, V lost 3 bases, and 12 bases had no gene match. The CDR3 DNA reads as TGTGCCATCAGTGACCCGGGACTAGCAGTCAGATTCTCCTACGAGCAGTACTTC. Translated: CAISDPGLAVRFSYEQYF.

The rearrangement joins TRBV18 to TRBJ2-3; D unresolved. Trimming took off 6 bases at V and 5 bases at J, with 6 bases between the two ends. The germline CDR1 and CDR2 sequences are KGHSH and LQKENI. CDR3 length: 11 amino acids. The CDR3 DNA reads TGTGCCAGCTCCTCGGTAGATACGCAGTATTTT. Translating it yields CASSSVDTQYF.

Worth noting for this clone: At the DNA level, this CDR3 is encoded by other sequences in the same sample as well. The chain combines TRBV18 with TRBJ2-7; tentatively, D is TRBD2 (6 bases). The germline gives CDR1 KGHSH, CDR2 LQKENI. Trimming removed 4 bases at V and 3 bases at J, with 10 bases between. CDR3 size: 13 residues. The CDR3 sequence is CASSLTEGYEQYF. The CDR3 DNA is TGTGCCAGCTCACTCACGGAGGGCTACGAGCAGTACTTC.

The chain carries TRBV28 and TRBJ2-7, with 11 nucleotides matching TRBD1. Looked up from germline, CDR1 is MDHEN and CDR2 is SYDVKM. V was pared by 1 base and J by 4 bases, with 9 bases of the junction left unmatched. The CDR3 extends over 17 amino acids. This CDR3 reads CASSLFGPGQGGYEQYF. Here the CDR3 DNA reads TGTGCCAGCAGTTTATTCGGGCCGGGACAGGGGGGGTACGAGCAGTACTTC.

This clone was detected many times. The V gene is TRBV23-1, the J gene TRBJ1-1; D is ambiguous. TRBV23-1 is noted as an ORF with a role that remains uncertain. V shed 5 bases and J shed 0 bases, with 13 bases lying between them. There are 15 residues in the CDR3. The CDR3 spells CASSSITPLNTEAFF. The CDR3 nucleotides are TGCGCCAGCAGTTCCATAACTCCCTTGAACACTGAAGCTTTCTTT.

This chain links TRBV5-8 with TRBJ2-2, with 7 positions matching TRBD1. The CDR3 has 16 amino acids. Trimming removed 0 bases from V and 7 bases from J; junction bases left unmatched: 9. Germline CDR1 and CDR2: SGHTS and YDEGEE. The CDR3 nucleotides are TGTGCCAGCAGCTTGGCCGCGCGACAGGGAAACGGGGAGCTGTTTTTT. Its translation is CASSLAARQGNGELFF.